These 27 T cell receptor beta chains were all obtained from the same sample, sequenced in a study of multiple sclerosis patients with progressive multifocal leukoencephalopathy. Profiled with immunoSEQ multiplex PCR; TCRdb holds only in-frame clones, not every one. There are about 28,000 clones in the sample; nearly 90% occur only once, and roughly 1.3% lies in the top ten. Time point reported: around 12 months of natalizumab therapy. Sample: PBMCs, taken from a patient treated with natalizumab. The receptors shown here come from a human donor with multiple sclerosis.

The chain links TRBV19 to TRBJ1-2; D is unresolved. This CDR3 region has 11 residues. Germline assignment: CDR1 LNHDA and CDR2 SQIVND (reference sequence). V lost 5 bases, J lost 5 bases, and 6 bases lay in between. CDR3 coding DNA: TGTGCCAGTAGTGGGTGGTATGGCTACACCTTC. It encodes CASSGWYGYTF.

About this clone: One end of the junction varies from germline; a read error may be responsible. The chain carries TRBV6-6 and TRBJ1-2; D possibly corresponds to TRBD1 (6 bases). The CDR3 consists of 13 residues. From germline, CDR1 is MNHNY and CDR2 SVGAGI (reference sequence). This CDR3 is CASSPRDTLNTCF. In DNA, the CDR3 is TGTGCCAGCAGTCCCCGGGACACCCTTAACACATGCTTC.

The V and J genes are TRBV9 and TRBJ2-3; D ambiguous. Germline V lookup: CDR1 SGDLS, CDR2 YYNGEE. V was cut by 0 bases and J by 4 bases, with 9 bases left in between. The CDR3 covers 14 residues. The CDR3 loop is CASSVVAGPDTQYF. The CDR3 DNA follows: TGTGCCAGCAGCGTAGTGGCAGGTCCAGATACGCAGTATTTT.

A single count supports this clone. The V gene is TRBV27, the J gene TRBJ1-2, with TRBD1 matching over 9 bases. V lost 4 bases to trimming and J lost 4 bases; unmatched junction nucleotides: 7. The CDR3 length is 15 residues. The germline V gene has CDR1 MNHEY and CDR2 SMNVEV (reference sequence). The CDR3 DNA reads as TGTGCCAGCAGTTCGGGACAGGGATTTCGCTATGGCTACACCTTC. Residues: CASSSGQGFRYGYTF.

The V and J genes are TRBV9 and TRBJ2-5, with D possibly being TRBD2 (6 bases). This CDR3 is 16 amino acids long. Germline V gene sequence: CDR1 SGDLS, CDR2 YYNGEE. V was trimmed by 3 bases and J by 3 bases, leaving 18 bases between them. CDR3 protein: CASSAPRGRFKETQYF. The CDR3 DNA sequence: TGTGCCAGCAGCGCCCCGCGGGGCAGGTTTAAAGAGACCCAGTACTTC.

The V call is TRBV6-6, the J call TRBJ1-6; D is perhaps TRBD1 (6 bases). The CDR3 runs 15 residues. Germline loops: CDR1 MNHNY, CDR2 SVGAGI (reference sequence). V was shortened by 6 bases and J by 7 bases, with 16 bases between the two germline ends. This CDR3 reads CASSSSQRGNSPLHF. The CDR3 nucleotides are TGTGCCAGCAGCTCCTCACAAAGGGGGAATTCACCCCTCCACTTT.

This chain joins TRBV28 and TRBJ1-2; TRBD1 agrees at 9 bases. The germline V gene has CDR1 MDHEN and CDR2 SYDVKM. J was trimmed by 5 bases and V by 4 bases; bases with no gene match: 5. The CDR3 loop spans 14 amino acids. Here the CDR3 reads CASSSPGTGYGYTF. DNA for the CDR3: TGTGCCAGCAGTTCGCCCGGGACAGGGTATGGCTACACCTTC.

The chain joins TRBV29-1 to TRBJ2-1, with 7 bases fitting TRBD1. The CDR3 is 12 amino acids. V was pared by 6 bases and J by 8 bases, with 7 bases of the junction left unmatched. Per the germline V gene, CDR1 is SQVTM and CDR2 is ANQGSEA. CDR3 in DNA: TGCAGCGTGGAGACAGGGAAACATGAGCAGTTCTTC. Translation: CSVETGKHEQFF.

The chain employs TRBV5-4 and TRBJ1-1; tentatively, D is TRBD1 (6 bases). The germline V gene encodes CDR1 SGHNT and CDR2 YYREEE (reference sequence). The CDR3 contains 15 residues. V lost 0 bases, J lost 1 base, and 10 bases lay in between. CDR3: CASSLARTANTEAFF. The DNA for the CDR3 is TGTGCCAGCAGCTTGGCGCGGACAGCGAACACTGAAGCTTTCTTT.

This chain uses TRBV5-1 with TRBJ2-1; 13 nucleotides agree with TRBD2. CDR3 length equals 19 residues. Trimming removed 1 base from V and 3 bases from J; junction bases left unmatched: 10. Germline loops: CDR1 SGHRS, CDR2 YFSETQ. In nucleotides, the CDR3 is TGCGCCAGCAGCTTGACACGAGGGACTAGCGGGAACAACTACAATGAGCAGTTCTTC. Protein product: CASSLTRGTSGNNYNEQFF.

V usage is TRBV7-2 and J usage is TRBJ1-1; D unresolved. Germline-derived CDR1 and CDR2 are SGHTA and FQGNSA. With 1 base removed from V and 1 base from J, the gap between germline ends came to 7 bases. The CDR3 spans 14 residues. CDR3 loop: CASSLVAGNTEAFF. The DNA for the CDR3 is TGTGCCAGCAGCTTAGTAGCGGGGAACACTGAAGCTTTCTTT.

The chain has TRBV7-2 and TRBJ1-1; 7 nucleotides line up with TRBD1. The V segment lost 5 bases and the J segment 5 bases; nucleotides outside the gene matches: 5. The CDR3 length is 13 residues. Per germline, CDR1 SGHTA and CDR2 FQGNSA. The CDR3 bases are TGTGCCAGCAGCCCTTCAGGGGGGACTGAAGCTTTCTTT. Translated: CASSPSGGTEAFF.

This clone was detected once. The genes are TRBV4-3 and TRBJ1-2; weak D call: TRBD1 (6 bases). The CDR3 extends over 16 amino acids. V was cut by 0 bases and J by 3 bases, with 14 bases left in between. Germline CDR1 LGHNA, CDR2 YSLEER. The CDR3 protein is CASSQERKDSYYGYTF. As DNA, the CDR3 is TGCGCCAGCAGCCAAGAAAGGAAGGACAGCTACTATGGCTACACCTTC.

CDR3 sequence reads: CASTAQDPNTQYF. The CDR3 DNA reads as TGCGCCAGCACAGCGCAGGACCCCAATACGCAGTATTTT. This chain connects TRBV10-2 to TRBJ2-3; D is ambiguous. Trimming took 7 bases from V and 7 from J, leaving 15 bases between them. CDR1 and CDR2 (germline): WSHSY, SAAADI. This CDR3 has 13 amino acids.

The chain joins TRBV6-5 to TRBJ1-5; the D gene is possibly TRBD1 (6 bases). V lost 6 bases, J lost 0 bases, and 12 bases lay in between. The CDR3 is made up of 15 amino acids. Germline-derived CDR1 and CDR2 are MNHEY and SVGAGI. The CDR3: CASSPGQYSNQPQHF. Written as DNA, the CDR3 is TGTGCCAGCAGCCCCGGACAGTATAGCAATCAGCCCCAGCATTTT.

The V call is TRBV7-9, the J call TRBJ1-1, with D maybe TRBD1 (5 bases). The CDR3 contains 12 residues. With 4 bases removed from V and 7 bases from J, the gap between germline ends came to 10 bases. Germline lookup yields CDR1 SEHNR and CDR2 FQNEAQ (reference sequence). The CDR3 reads CASSSGRIEAFF. CDR3 nucleotides: TGTGCCAGCAGCTCGGGACGGATTGAAGCTTTCTTT.

The chain is built from TRBV19 and TRBJ1-1; D might be TRBD1 (5 bases). This CDR3 has 14 residues. Trimming stripped 5 bases from V and 5 bases from J, with 15 bases between. Germline CDR1 reads LNHDA; CDR2 reads SQIVND (reference sequence). The CDR3: CASSSGTHGTEAFF. The CDR3 DNA follows: TGTGCCAGTAGTTCTGGGACGCATGGGACTGAAGCTTTCTTT. Drawing the rest from reference TRBV19 and TRBJ1-1, the complete variable domain is DGGITQSPKYLFRKEGQNVTLSCEQNLNHDAMYWYRQDPGQGLRLIYYSQIVNDFQKGDIAEGYSVSREKKESFPLTVTSAQKNPTAFYLCASSSGTHGTEAFFGQGTRLTVV.

With respect to this clone: This CDR3 is also generated by other DNA sequences in the sample. V and J are TRBV2 and TRBJ1-3; D gene unclear. CDR1 and CDR2 (germline): SNHLY, FYNNEI. V shed 6 bases and J shed 0 bases, with 3 bases lying between them. The CDR3 is 12 amino acids. The CDR3 nucleotides are TGTGCCAGCAGAAGCTCTGGAAACACCATATATTTT. Translated: CASRSSGNTIYF.

This chain joins TRBV7-9 and TRBJ1-3; D is undetermined. The length of the CDR3 is 14 residues. Germline loops: CDR1 SEHNR, CDR2 FQNEAQ (reference sequence). Trimming shortened V by 2 bases and J by 4 bases, and 9 bases separated the two germline ends. The CDR3 bases are TGTGCCAGCAGCTTAACTGGCGGAGGAAACACCATATATTTT. This codes for CASSLTGGGNTIYF.

In DNA form, the CDR3 reads TGTGCCAGCAGCTATACCAGGGATAATGAAAAACTGTTTTTT. As protein: CASSYTRDNEKLFF. The chain links TRBV7-9 to TRBJ1-4, with a possible D match to TRBD1 (5 bases). V shed 4 bases and J shed 4 bases, with 10 bases lying between them. The CDR3 is 14 residues long. Germline assignment: CDR1 SEHNR and CDR2 FQNEAQ (reference sequence).

The chain is built from TRBV25-1 and TRBJ2-7, with TRBD1 matching over 8 bases. V gave up 3 bases and J gave up 2 bases; unmatched junction bases: 3. CDR1 and CDR2 from the germline V gene are MGHDK and SYGVNS. CDR3 size: 14 residues. The CDR3 here is CASSDTGGPYEQYF. CDR3 DNA: TGTGCCAGCAGTGATACAGGGGGTCCCTACGAGCAGTACTTC.

The chain recombines TRBV27 with TRBJ2-2; the match to TRBD2 covers 14 bases. The germline V gene encodes CDR1 MNHEY and CDR2 SMNVEV (reference sequence). CDR3 length equals 15 residues. V shed 6 bases and J 8 bases; nucleotides not matched to a gene: 5. The CDR3 protein is CASRRLAGGPGELFF. DNA of the CDR3: TGTGCCAGCAGAAGACTAGCGGGGGGGCCAGGGGAGCTGTTTTTT.

J is TRBJ2-5 and V is TRBV7-3; 9 bases line up with TRBD1. The V and J ends lost 5 bases and 7 bases, in that order; junction bases with no gene match: 8. The CDR3 sequence is 14 residues long. Germline V lookup: CDR1 SGHTA, CDR2 FQGTGA. The CDR3: CASSPGTGQVTQYF. The CDR3 region has the DNA TGTGCCAGCAGCCCCGGGACAGGGCAGGTGACCCAGTACTTC.

The chain links TRBV7-9 to TRBJ2-1, with TRBD2 as a possible D gene (6 bases). Germline V gene lookup returns CDR1 SEHNR and CDR2 FQNEAQ (reference sequence). Trimming left V 4 bases short and J 4 bases short, with 17 bases between. The CDR3 is made up of 16 amino acids. CDR3 sequence (DNA): TGTGCCAGCAGCTCGGGGGATGGTAAGGCTTACAATGAGCAGTTCTTC. This translates into CASSSGDGKAYNEQFF.

The V gene is TRBV10-1, the J gene TRBJ2-7, with unresolved D. The V and J ends lost 0 bases and 5 bases respectively, with 11 bases between them. The CDR3 covers 14 residues. Germline loops: CDR1 WNHNN, CDR2 SYGVQD (reference sequence). CDR3 amino acids: CASSESFGSNEQYF. The CDR3 bases are TGCGCCAGCAGTGAGTCGTTTGGCAGTAACGAGCAGTACTTC.

The V call is TRBV10-3, the J call TRBJ1-2, with 7 nucleotides matching TRBD1. CDR3 size: 16 residues. Looked up from germline, CDR1 is ENHRY and CDR2 is SYGVKD. The trim removed 6 bases at V and 5 bases at J, leaving 15 bases unmatched. CDR3 in amino acids: CAIRNLKQGTGYGYTF. The CDR3 DNA sequence: TGTGCCATCAGGAACCTGAAACAGGGGACGGGTTATGGCTACACCTTC.

This sequence joins TRBV7-9 and TRBJ1-5; 8 nucleotides align to TRBD1. Germline assignment: CDR1 SEHNR and CDR2 FQNEAQ (reference sequence). This CDR3 contains 17 residues. Trimming removed 5 bases from V and 0 bases from J; junction bases left unmatched: 9. This chain's CDR3 is CASSPGQGPYSNQPQHF. As DNA, the CDR3 is TGTGCCAGCAGCCCAGGACAGGGCCCATATAGCAATCAGCCCCAGCATTTT. Full variable domain (outside the CDR3, taken from reference TRBV7-9 and TRBJ1-5): DTGVSQNPRHKITKRGQNVTFRCDPISEHNRLYWYRQTLGQGPEFLTYFQNEAQLEKSRLLSDRFSAERPKGSFSTLEIQRTEQGDSAMYLCASSPGQGPYSNQPQHFGDGTRLSIL.